This T cell receptor beta chain was recovered during a study of response to subunit inactivated influenza vaccine. Points from the study as a whole: Authors suggested that a seasonal influenza vaccination recruits few new T cells each time.

This clonotype was detected many times. The antigen remains undetermined. The CDR3 loop spans 11 amino acids. Trimming took 10 bases from V and 1 from J, leaving 7 bases between them. Germline V gene lookup returns CDR1 SGHTA and CDR2 FQGNSA. TCRdb fed the RT-PCR reads into MiXCR, producing one record per CDR3 protein. The table has hundreds of thousands of distinct CDR3 sequences, 7.6% seen once. Material: PBMCs from blood, obtained less than 30 months after vaccination. The sequence was obtained from a man aged 50-75 years who received an inactivated influenza vaccine. The chain has TRBV7-2 and TRBJ1-1, with D tentatively TRBD1 (5 bases). The CDR3 DNA sequence: TGTGCCATAACAGGGAACACTGAAGCTTTCTTT. It codes for CAITGNTEAFF.